This T cell receptor beta chain was observed in a study of glioma-infiltrating T cells. Using RNA template, CDR3s of TCR alpha and beta were amplified with iRepertoire arm-PCR. One entry per CDR3 protein, called by TCRdb with MiXCR from the multiplex PCR reads. Among around 190,000 distinct CDR3 sequences listed, roughly 32% were seen once. The germline gives CDR1 MGHDK, CDR2 SYGVNS. CDR3 length equals 13 residues. V shed 3 bases and J shed 4 bases, with 9 bases lying between them. This clonotype was counted many times. The TCR sequence derives from a human donor with low-grade glioma or glioblastoma, undergoing nonglioma brain surgery, or in good health (not recorded which). What was sequenced was glioma tissue, nonneoplastic brain tissue, or PBMCs (not recorded which). The chain couples TRBV25-1 to TRBJ1-1, with D possibly TRBD1 on 5 matching bases. CDR3 sequence reads: CASSDWGSTEAFF. Here the CDR3 DNA reads TGTGCCAGCAGTGACTGGGGCAGCACTGAAGCTTTCTTT. Filled out from reference TRBV25-1 and TRBJ1-1, the complete variable domain reads EADIYQTPRYLVIGTGKKITLECSQTMGHDKMYWYQQDPGMELHLIHYSYGVNSTEKGDLSSESTVSRIRTEHFPLTLESARPSHTSQYLCASSDWGSTEAFFGQGTRLTVV.